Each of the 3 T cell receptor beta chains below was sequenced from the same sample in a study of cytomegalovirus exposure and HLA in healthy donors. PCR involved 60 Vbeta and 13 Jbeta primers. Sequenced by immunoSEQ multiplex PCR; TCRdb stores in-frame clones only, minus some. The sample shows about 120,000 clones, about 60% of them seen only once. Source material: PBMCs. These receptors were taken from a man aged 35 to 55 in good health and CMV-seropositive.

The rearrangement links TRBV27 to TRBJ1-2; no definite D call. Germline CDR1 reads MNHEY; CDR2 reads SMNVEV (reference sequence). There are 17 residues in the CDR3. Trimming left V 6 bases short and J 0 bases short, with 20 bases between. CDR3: CASSILGSLRANYGYTF. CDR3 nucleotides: TGTGCCAGCAGCATACTCGGTTCGCTAAGAGCTAACTATGGCTACACCTTC.

CDR3: CASSLSGNNSPLHF. DNA for the CDR3: TGTGCCAGCAGCTTGTCCGGGAATAATTCACCCCTCCACTTT. V gene TRBV5-4 combines with J gene TRBJ1-6; the D is unclear. The V and J ends lost 1 base and 5 bases respectively, with 7 bases between them. The CDR3 runs to 14 residues. Germline CDR1 is SGHNT and CDR2 is YYREEE (reference sequence).

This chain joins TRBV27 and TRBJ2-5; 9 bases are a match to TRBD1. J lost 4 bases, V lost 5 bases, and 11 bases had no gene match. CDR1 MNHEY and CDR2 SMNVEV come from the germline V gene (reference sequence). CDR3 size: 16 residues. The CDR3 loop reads CASSISSSDRGETQYF. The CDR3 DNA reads TGTGCCAGCAGTATCTCATCCTCGGACAGGGGAGAGACCCAGTACTTC.